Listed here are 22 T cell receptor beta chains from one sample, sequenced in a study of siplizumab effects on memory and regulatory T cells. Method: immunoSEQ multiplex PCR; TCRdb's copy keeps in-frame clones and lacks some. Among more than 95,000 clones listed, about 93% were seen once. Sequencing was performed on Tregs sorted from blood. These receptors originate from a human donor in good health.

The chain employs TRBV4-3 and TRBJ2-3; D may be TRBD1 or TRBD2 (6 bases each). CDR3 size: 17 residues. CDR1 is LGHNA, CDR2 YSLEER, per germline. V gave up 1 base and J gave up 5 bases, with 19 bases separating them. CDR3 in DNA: TGCGCCAGCAGCCAAGGGGGCGGGACACAGGTTCTAGATACGCAGTATTTT. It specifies CASSQGGGTQVLDTQYF.

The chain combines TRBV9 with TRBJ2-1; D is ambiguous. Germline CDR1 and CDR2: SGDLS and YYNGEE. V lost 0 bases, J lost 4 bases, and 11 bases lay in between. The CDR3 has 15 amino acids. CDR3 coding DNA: TGTGCCAGCAGCGTAGGATCTGGAAGATACAATGAGCAGTTCTTC. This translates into CASSVGSGRYNEQFF.

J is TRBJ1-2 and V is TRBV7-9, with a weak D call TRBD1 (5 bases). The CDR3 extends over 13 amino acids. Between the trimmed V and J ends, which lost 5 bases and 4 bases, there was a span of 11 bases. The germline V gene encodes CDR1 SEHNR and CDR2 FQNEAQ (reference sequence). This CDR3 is CASSPGRGYGYTF. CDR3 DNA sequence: TGTGCCAGCAGCCCCGGGAGGGGCTATGGCTACACCTTC.

The CDR3 loop reads CASSVNPGRNEKLFF. The CDR3 region has the DNA TGTGCCAGCAGCGTAAATCCGGGGAGGAATGAAAAACTGTTTTTT. The rearrangement uses TRBV9 and TRBJ1-4, with D uncertain. The CDR3 length is 15 residues. V was clipped by 1 base and J by 5 bases, with 12 bases between them. Germline V gene data show CDR1 as SGDLS and CDR2 as YYNGEE.

The chain's CDR3 is CASSRLGREGDEQYF. CDR3 bases: TGCGCCAGCAGCCGGTTGGGACGGGAGGGCGACGAGCAGTACTTC. The chain carries TRBV4-1 and TRBJ2-7; TRBD2 aligns across 8 bases. Per the germline V gene, CDR1 is MGHRA and CDR2 is YSYEKL. V gave up 4 bases and J gave up 5 bases; unmatched junction bases: 10. The CDR3 runs to 15 residues.

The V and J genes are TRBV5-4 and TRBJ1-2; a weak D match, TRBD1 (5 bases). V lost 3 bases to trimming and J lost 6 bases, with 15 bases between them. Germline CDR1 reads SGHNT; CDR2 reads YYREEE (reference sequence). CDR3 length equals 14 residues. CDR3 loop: CASSSPGGGDGYTF. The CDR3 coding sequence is TGTGCCAGCAGCTCCCCGGGGGGTGGTGATGGCTACACCTTC.

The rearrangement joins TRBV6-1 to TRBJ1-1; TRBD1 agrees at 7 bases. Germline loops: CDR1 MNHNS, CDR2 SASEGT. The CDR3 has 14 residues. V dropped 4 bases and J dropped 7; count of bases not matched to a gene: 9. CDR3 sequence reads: CASSGFRDSLEAFF. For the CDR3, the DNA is TGTGCCAGCAGTGGGTTCCGGGACAGCCTTGAAGCTTTCTTT.

CDR3 nucleotides: TGTGCCAGCACCCCCCCCACCGGGACAGTCGGGATGTATGGCTACACCTTC. It yields the protein CASTPPTGTVGMYGYTF. The chain combines TRBV2 with TRBJ1-2, with 7 bases that match TRBD1. With 7 bases clipped from V and 5 bases from J, the junction kept 19 bases outside the gene matches. Germline V gene lookup returns CDR1 SNHLY and CDR2 FYNNEI. The CDR3 runs to 17 residues.

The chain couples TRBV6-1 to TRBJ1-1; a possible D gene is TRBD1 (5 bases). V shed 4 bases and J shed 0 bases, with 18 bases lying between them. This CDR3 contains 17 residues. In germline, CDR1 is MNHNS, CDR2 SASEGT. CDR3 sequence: CASSGRRDGIMNTEAFF. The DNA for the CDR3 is TGTGCCAGCAGTGGACGAAGGGACGGAATTATGAACACTGAAGCTTTCTTT.

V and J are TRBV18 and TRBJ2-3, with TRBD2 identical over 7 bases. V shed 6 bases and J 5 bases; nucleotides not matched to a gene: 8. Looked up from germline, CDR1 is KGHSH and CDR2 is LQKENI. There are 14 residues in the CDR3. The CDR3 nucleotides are TGTGCCAGCTCGCAACTAGCGAGGAGAGATACGCAGTATTTT. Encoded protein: CASSQLARRDTQYF.

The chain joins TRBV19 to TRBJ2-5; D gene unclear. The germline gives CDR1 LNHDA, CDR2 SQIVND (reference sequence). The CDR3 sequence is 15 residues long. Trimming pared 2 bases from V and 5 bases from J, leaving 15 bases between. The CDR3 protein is CASSITWPPLETQYF. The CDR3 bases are TGTGCCAGTAGTATAACCTGGCCTCCCCTGGAGACCCAGTACTTC.

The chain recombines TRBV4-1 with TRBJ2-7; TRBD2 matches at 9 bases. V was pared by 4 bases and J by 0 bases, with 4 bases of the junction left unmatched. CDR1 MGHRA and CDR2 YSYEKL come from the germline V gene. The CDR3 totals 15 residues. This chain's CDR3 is CASSLSGGISYEQYF. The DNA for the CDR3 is TGCGCCAGCAGCCTAAGCGGGGGGATCTCCTACGAGCAGTACTTC.

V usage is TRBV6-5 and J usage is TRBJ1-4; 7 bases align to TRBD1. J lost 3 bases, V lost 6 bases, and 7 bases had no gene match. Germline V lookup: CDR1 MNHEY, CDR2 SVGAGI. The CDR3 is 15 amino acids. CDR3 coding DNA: TGTGCCAGCAGAAACAGACAGGGATCTAATGAAAAACTGTTTTTT. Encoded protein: CASRNRQGSNEKLFF.

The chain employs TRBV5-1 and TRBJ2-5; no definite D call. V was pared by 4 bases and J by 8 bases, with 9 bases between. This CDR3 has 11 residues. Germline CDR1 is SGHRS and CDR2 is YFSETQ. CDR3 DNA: TGCGCCAGCAGCGGGGATTCCACCCAGTACTTC. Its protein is CASSGDSTQYF.

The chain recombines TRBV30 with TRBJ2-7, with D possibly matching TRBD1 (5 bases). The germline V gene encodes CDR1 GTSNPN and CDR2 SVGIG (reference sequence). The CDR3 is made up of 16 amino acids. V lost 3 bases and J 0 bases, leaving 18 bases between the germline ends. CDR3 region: CAWRSLWGLPSYEQYF. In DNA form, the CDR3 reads TGTGCCTGGAGATCACTTTGGGGCCTTCCCTCCTACGAGCAGTACTTC.

The DNA for the CDR3 is TGTGCCAGTCTTTTGAGGGCCTATAGCAATCAGCCCCAGCATTTT. This gives the protein CASLLRAYSNQPQHF. The V and J genes are TRBV19 and TRBJ1-5; D not certain. This CDR3 comprises 15 residues. Germline CDR1 reads LNHDA; CDR2 reads SQIVND (reference sequence). The V gene lost 8 bases and the J gene lost 0 bases, with 14 bases spanning the gap.

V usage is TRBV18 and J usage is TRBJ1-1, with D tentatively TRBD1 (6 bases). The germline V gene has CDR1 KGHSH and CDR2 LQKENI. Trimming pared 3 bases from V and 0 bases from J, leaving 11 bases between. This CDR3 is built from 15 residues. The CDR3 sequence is CASSPGHQLNTEAFF. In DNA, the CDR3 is TGTGCCAGCTCACCGGGACACCAATTGAACACTGAAGCTTTCTTT.

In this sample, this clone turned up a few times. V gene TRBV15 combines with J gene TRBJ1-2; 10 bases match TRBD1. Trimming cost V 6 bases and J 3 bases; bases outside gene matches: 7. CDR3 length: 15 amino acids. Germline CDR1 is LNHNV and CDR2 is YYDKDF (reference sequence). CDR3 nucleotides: TGTGCCACCAGGACTTCGACAGGGGGCGACTATGGCTACACCTTC. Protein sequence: CATRTSTGGDYGYTF.

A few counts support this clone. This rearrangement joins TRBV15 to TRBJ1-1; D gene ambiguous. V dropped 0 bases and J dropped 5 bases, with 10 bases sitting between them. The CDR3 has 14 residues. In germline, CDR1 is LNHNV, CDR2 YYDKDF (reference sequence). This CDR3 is CATSREYPQTEAFF. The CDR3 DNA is TGTGCCACCAGCAGAGAGTATCCCCAGACTGAAGCTTTCTTT.

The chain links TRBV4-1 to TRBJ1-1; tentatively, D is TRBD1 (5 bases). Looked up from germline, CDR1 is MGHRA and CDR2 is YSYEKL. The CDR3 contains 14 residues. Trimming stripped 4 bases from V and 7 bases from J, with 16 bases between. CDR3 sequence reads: CASSPLEGPLEAFF. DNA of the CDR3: TGCGCCAGCAGCCCGCTGGAGGGGCCTCTTGAAGCTTTCTTT.

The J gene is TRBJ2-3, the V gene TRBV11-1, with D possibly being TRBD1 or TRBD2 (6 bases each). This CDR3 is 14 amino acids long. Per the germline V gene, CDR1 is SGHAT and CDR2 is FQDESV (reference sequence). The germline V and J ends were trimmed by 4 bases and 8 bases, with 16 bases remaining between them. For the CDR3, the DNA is TGTGCCAGCAGCTACAATAGAGGAGGGGGTACGCAGTATTTT. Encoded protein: CASSYNRGGGTQYF.

This chain's CDR3 is CASSSSEETQYF. The CDR3 DNA reads as TGTGCCAGCAGCTCTAGTGAGGAGACCCAGTACTTC. The chain employs TRBV5-8 and TRBJ2-5; D unclear. The germline V gene has CDR1 SGHTS and CDR2 YDEGEE. CDR3 size: 12 residues. V was trimmed by 3 bases and J by 5 bases, leaving 8 bases between them.